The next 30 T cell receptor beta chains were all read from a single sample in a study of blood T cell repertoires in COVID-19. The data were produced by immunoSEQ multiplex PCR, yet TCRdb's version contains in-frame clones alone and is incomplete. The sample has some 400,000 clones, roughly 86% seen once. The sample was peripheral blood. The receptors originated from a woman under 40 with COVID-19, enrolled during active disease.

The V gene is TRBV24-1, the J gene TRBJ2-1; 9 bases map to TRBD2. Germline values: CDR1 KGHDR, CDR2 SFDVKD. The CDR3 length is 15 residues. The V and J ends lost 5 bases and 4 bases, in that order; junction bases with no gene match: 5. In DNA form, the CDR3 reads TGTGCCACCAGTGTAGCGGGAGCCCCTTACAATGAGCAGTTCTTC. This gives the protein CATSVAGAPYNEQFF.

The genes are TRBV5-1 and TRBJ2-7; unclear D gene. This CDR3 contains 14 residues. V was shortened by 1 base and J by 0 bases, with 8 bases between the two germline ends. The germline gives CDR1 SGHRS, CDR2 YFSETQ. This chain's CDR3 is CASSLTEISYEQYF. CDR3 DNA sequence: TGCGCCAGCAGCTTGACAGAGATCTCCTACGAGCAGTACTTC.

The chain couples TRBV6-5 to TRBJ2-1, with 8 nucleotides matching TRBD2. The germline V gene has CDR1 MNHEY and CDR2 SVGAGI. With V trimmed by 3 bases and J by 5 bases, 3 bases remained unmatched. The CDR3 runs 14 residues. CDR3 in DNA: TGTGCCAGCAGTTATAGCGGGAACAACAATGAGCAGTTCTTC. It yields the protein CASSYSGNNNEQFF.

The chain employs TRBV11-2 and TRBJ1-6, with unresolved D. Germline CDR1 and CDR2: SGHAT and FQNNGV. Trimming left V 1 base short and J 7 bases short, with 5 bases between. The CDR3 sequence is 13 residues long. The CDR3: CASSLGGNSPLHF. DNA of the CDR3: TGTGCCAGCAGCTTAGGCGGGAATTCACCCCTCCACTTT.

CDR3 in DNA: TGTGCCAGCAGCCGTTGGCGGGAGACCCAGTACTTC. Amino acid sequence: CASSRWRETQYF. The chain recombines TRBV28 with TRBJ2-5; D is unresolved. Germline-derived CDR1 and CDR2 are MDHEN and SYDVKM. The CDR3 is made up of 12 amino acids. The V and J ends lost 6 bases and 5 bases respectively, with 10 bases between them.

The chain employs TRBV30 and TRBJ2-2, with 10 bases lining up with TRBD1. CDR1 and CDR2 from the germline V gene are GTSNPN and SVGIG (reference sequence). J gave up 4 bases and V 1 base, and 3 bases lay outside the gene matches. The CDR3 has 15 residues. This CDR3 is CAWSGTGGSTGELFF. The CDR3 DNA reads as TGTGCCTGGAGTGGGACAGGGGGTTCCACCGGGGAGCTGTTTTTT.

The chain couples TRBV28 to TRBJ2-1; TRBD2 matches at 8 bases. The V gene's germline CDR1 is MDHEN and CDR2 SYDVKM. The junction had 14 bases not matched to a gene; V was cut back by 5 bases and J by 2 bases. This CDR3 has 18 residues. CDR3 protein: CASSTERTSRFPYNEQFF. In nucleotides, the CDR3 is TGTGCCAGCAGTACCGAACGGACTAGCCGATTCCCCTACAATGAGCAGTTCTTC.

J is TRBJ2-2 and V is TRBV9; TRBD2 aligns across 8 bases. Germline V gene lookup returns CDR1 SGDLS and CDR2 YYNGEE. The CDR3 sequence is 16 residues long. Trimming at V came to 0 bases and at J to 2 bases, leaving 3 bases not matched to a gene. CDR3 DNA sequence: TGTGCCAGCAGCGTAGCTAGCGGGTCTAACACCGGGGAGCTGTTTTTT. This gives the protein CASSVASGSNTGELFF.

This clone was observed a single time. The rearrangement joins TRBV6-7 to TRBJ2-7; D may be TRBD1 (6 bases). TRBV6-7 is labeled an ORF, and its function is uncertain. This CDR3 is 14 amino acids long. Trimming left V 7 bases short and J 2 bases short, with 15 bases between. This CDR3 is CASKCRDKTYEQYF. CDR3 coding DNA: TGTGCCAGCAAATGTCGGGACAAAACCTACGAGCAGTACTTC.

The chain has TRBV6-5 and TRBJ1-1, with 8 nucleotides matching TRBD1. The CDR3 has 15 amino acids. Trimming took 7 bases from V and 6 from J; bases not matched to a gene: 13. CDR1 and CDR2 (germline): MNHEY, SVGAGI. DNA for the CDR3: TGTGCCAGCATCACTACAACAGGGGGTTTTGCTGAAGCTTTCTTT. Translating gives CASITTTGGFAEAFF.

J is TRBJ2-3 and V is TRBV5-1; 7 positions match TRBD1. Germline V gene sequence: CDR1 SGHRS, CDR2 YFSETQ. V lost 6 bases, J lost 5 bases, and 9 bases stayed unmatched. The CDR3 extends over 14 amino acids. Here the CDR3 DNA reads TGCGCCAGCAAGAAAACAGGGGTCGGAGATACGCAGTATTTT. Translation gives CASKKTGVGDTQYF. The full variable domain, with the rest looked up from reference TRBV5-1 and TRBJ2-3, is KAGVTQTPRYLIKTRGQQVTLSCSPISGHRSVSWYQQTPGQGLQFLFEYFSETQRNKGNFPGRFSGRQFSNSRSEMNVSTLELGDSALYLCASKKTGVGDTQYFGPGTRLTVL.

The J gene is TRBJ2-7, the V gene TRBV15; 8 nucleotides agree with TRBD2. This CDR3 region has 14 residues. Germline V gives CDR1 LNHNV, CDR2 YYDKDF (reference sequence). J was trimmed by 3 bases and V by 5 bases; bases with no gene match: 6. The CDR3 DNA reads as TGTGCCACCAGCCCCCTCGGGAGGGGCTACGAGCAGTACTTC. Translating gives CATSPLGRGYEQYF.

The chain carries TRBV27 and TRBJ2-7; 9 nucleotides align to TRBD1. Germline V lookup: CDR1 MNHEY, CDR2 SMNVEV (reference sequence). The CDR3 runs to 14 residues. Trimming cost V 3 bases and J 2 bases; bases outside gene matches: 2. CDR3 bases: TGTGCCAGCAGTTTCCGGGACAGGGCCTACGAGCAGTACTTC. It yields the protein CASSFRDRAYEQYF.

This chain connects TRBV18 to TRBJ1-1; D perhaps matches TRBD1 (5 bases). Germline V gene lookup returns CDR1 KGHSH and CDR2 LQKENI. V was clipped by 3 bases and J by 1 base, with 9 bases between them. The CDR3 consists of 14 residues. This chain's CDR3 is CASSPSTGNTEAFF. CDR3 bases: TGTGCCAGCTCACCTTCAACAGGGAACACTGAAGCTTTCTTT.

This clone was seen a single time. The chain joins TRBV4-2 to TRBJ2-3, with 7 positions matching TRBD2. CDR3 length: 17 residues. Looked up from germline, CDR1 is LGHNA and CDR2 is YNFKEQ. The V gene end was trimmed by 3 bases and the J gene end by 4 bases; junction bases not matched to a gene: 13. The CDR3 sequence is CASSQGGRGAVADTQYF. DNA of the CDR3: TGTGCCAGCAGCCAGGGGGGGAGAGGGGCGGTGGCAGATACGCAGTATTTT.

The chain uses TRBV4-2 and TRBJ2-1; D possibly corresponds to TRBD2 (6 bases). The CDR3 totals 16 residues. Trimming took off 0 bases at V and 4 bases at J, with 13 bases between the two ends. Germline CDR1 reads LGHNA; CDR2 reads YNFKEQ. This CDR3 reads CASSQDTAGSYNEQFF. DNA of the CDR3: TGTGCCAGCAGCCAAGATACAGCGGGCTCTTACAATGAGCAGTTCTTC.

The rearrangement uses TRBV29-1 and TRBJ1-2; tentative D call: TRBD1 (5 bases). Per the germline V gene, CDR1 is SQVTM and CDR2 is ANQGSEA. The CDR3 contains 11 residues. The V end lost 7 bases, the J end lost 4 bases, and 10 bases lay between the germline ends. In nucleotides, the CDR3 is TGCAGCGCCTCGACAGTCTATGGCTACACCTTC. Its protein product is CSASTVYGYTF. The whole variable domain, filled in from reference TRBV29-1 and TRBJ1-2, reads SAVISQKPSRDICQRGTSLTIQCQVDSQVTMMFWYRQQPGQSLTLIATANQGSEATYESGFVIDKFPISRPNLTFSTLTVSNMSPEDSSIYLCSASTVYGYTFGSGTRLTVV.

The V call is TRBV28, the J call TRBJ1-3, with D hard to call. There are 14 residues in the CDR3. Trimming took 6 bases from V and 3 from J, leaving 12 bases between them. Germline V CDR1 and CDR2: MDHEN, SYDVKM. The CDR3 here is CASSRGMFGNTIYF. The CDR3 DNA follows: TGTGCCAGCAGCCGCGGGATGTTTGGAAACACCATATATTTT.

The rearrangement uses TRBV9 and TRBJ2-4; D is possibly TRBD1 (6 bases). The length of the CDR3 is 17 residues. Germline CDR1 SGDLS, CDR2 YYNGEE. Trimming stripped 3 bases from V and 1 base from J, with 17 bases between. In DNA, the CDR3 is TGTGCCAGCAGCGACGGGGCGCCAGGGGTGGCCAAAAACATTCAGTACTTC. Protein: CASSDGAPGVAKNIQYF.

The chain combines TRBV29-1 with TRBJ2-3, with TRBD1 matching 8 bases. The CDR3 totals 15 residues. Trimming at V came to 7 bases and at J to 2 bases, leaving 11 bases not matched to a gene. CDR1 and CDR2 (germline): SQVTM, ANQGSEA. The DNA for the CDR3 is TGCAGCGCCTCCACAGGGGGACAGTCCACAGATACGCAGTATTTT. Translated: CSASTGGQSTDTQYF.

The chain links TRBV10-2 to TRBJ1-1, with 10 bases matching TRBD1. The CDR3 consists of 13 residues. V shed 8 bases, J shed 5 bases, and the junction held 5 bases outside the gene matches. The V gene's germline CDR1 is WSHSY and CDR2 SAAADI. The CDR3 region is CASLDRGRTEAFF. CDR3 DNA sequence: TGCGCCAGCCTGGACAGGGGGAGGACTGAAGCTTTCTTT.

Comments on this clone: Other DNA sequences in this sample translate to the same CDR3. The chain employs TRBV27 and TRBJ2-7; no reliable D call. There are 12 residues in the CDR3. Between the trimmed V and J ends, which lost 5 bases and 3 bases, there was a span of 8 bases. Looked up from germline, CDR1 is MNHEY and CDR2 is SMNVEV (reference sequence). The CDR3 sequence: CASSPTGYEQYF. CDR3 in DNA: TGTGCCAGCAGTCCCACCGGCTACGAGCAGTACTTC.

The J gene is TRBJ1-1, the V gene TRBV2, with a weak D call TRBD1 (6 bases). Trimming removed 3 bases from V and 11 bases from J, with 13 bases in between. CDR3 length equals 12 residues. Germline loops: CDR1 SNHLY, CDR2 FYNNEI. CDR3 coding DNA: TGTGCCAGCAGTGAGCCGGGACATGCGGCTTTCTTT. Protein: CASSEPGHAAFF.

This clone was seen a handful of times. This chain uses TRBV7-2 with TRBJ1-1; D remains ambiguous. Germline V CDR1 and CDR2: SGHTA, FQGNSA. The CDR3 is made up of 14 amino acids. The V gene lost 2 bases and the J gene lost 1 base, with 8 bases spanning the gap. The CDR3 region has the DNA TGTGCCAGCAGCTTAAGTTTGGCGAACACTGAAGCTTTCTTT. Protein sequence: CASSLSLANTEAFF.

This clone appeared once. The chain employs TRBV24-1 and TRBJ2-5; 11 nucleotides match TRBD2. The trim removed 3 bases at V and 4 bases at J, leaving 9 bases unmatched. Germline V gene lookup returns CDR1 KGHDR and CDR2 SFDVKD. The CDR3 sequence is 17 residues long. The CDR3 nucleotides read TGTGCCACCAGTGATGTACTAGCGGGAGTGGGGGGAGAGACCCAGTACTTC. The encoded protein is CATSDVLAGVGGETQYF.

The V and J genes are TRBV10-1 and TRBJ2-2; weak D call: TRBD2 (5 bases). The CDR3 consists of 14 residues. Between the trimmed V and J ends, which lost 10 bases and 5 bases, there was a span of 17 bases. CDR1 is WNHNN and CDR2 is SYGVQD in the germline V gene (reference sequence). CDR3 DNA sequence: TGCGCCAACCCTAGCCCCCCCGGGACCGGGGAGCTGTTTTTT. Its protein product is CANPSPPGTGELFF.

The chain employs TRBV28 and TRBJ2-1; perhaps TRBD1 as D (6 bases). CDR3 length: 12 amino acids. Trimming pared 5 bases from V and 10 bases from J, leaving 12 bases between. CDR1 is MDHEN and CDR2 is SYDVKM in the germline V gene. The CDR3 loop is CASSPQGEEQFF. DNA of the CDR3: TGTGCCAGCAGTCCACAGGGAGAGGAGCAGTTCTTC.

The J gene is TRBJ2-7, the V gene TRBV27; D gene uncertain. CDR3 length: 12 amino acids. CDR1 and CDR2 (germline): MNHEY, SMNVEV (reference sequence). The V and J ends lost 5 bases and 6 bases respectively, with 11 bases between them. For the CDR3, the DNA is TGTGCCAGCAGTCCGACTCTTGGCGAGCAGTACTTC. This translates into CASSPTLGEQYF.

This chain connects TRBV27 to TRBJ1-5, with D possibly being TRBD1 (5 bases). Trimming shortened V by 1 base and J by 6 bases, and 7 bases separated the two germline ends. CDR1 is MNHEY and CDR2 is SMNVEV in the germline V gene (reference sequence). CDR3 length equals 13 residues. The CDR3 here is CASSLYQGQPQHF. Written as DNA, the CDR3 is TGTGCCAGCAGTTTATACCAGGGTCAGCCCCAGCATTTT.

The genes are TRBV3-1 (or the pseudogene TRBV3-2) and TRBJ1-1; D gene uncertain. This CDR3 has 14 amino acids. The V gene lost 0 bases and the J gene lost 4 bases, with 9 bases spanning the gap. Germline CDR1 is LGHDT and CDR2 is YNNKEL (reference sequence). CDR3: CASSQDTETTEAFF. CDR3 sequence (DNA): TGTGCCAGCAGCCAAGATACAGAAACCACTGAAGCTTTCTTT.